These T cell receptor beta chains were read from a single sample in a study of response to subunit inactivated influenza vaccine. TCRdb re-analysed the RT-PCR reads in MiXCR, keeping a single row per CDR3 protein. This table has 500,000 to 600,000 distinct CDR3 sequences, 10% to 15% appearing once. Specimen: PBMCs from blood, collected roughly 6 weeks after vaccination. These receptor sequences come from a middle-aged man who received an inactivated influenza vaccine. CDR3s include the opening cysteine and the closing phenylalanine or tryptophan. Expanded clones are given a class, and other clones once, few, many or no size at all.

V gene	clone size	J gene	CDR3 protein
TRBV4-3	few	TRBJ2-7	CASSQEFLGVGTSGIYEQYF
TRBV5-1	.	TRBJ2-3	CASSRLDTDTQYF
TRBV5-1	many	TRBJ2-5	CASSLEPGILVDQYF
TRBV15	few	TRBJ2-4	CATSRDTRTFIAKNIQYF
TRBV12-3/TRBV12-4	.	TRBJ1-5	CASSFWGDQPQHF
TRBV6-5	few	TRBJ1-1	CASSSGRSGTEAFF
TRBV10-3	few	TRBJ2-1	CAISVSGGHYNEQFF
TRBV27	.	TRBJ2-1	CASTSARRTDNEQFF
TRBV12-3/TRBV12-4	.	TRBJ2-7	CASKSGSHEQYF
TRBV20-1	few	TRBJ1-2	CSARVGINYGYTF
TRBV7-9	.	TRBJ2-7	CASSLTGGNLDEQYF